This T cell receptor beta chain was sequenced for a study of T cell responses to AZD1222 COVID-19 vaccine. Study-wide results and limits: Females outnumbered males among donors, who were mostly white British; clonal diversity was possibly underestimated. Distributed over spike, vaccine-associated CD4 TCRs predominated at 160-218 and 743-854. The peak T cell response came first, and repertoires were sampled only after it.

Clones were read by immunoSEQ multiplex PCR, and TCRdb kept only the in-frame ones, dropping some. The sample comprises 150,000 to 200,000 clones, approximately 95% of which are singletons, and around 4.3% rests with the top ten. As concerns this clone: Its antigen is still unknown.

The receptor's source is an adult in good health. Specimen: peripheral blood, collected on day 0 of AZD1222 vaccination.

The CDR3 sequence: CASRGGAGNSPLHF. The CDR3 DNA reads TGCGCCAGCAGGGGAGGGGCTGGAAATTCACCCCTCCACTTT. This sequence joins TRBV5-1 and TRBJ1-6; D possibly corresponds to TRBD1 (5 bases). This CDR3 spans 14 amino acids. Germline loops: CDR1 SGHRS, CDR2 YFSETQ. Trimming shortened V by 5 bases and J by 7 bases, and 13 bases separated the two germline ends.